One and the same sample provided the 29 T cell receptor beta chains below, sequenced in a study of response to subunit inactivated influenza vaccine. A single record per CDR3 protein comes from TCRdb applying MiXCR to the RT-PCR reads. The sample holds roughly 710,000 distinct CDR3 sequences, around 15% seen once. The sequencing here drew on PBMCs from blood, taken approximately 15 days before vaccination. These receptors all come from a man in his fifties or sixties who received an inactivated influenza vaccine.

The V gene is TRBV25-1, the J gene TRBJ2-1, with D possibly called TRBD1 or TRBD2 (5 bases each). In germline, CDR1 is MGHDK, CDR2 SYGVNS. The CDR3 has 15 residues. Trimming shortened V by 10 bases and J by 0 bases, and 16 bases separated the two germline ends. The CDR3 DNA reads TGTGCCACCACCGGGGACCTCTCCTCCTACAATGAGCAGTTCTTC. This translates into CATTGDLSSYNEQFF.

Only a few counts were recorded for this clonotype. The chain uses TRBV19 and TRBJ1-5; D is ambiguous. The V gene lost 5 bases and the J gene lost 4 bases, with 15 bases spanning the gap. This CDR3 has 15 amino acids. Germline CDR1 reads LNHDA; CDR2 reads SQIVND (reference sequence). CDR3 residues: CASSFRAALNQPQHF. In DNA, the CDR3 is TGTGCCAGTAGTTTCCGGGCCGCTCTAAATCAGCCCCAGCATTTT.

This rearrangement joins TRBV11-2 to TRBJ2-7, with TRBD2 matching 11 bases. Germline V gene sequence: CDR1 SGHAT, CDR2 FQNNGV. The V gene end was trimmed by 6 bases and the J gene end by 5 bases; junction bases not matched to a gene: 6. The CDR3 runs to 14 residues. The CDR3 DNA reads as TGTGCCAGCAGACTTGGGACTAGCGGCAACGAGCAGTACTTC. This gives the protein CASRLGTSGNEQYF.

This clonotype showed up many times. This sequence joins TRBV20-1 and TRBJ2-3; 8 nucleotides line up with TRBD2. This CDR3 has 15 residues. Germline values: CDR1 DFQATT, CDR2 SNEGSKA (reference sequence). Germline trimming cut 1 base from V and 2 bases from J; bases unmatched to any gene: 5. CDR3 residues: CSARGVAGYTDTQYF. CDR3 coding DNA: TGCAGTGCTAGAGGCGTAGCGGGATACACAGATACGCAGTATTTT.

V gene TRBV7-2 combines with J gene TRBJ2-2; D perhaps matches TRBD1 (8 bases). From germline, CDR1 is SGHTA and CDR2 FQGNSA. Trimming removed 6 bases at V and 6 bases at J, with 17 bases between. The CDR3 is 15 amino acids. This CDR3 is CASSTGGAFSGELFF. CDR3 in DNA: TGTGCCAGCAGTACAGGGGGGGCATTTTCCGGGGAGCTGTTTTTT.

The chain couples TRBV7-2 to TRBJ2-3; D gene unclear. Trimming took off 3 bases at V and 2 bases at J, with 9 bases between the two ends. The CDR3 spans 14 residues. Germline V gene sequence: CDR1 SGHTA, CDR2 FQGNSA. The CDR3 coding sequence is TGTGCCAGCAGCTTTATGGGGTCCACAGATACGCAGTATTTT. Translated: CASSFMGSTDTQYF.

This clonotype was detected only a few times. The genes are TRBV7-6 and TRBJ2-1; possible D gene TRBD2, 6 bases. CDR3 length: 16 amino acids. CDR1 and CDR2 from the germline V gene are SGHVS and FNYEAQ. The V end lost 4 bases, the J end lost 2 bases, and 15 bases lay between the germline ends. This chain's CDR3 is CASSSLAPKTYNEQFF. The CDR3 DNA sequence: TGTGCCAGCAGCTCACTAGCACCCAAAACCTACAATGAGCAGTTCTTC. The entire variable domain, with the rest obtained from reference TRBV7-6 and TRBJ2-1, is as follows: GAGVSQSPRYKVTKRGQDVALRCDPISGHVSLYWYRQALGQGPEFLTYFNYEAQQDKSGLPNDRFSAERPEGSISTLTIQRTEQRDSAMYRCASSSLAPKTYNEQFFGPGTRLTVL.

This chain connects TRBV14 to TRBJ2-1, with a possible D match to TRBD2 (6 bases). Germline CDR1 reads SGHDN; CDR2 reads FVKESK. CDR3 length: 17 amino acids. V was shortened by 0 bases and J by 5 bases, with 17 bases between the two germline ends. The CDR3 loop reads CASSQEVGRGRHNEQFF. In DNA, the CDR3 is TGTGCCAGCAGCCAAGAGGTGGGCCGGGGGAGACACAATGAGCAGTTCTTC.

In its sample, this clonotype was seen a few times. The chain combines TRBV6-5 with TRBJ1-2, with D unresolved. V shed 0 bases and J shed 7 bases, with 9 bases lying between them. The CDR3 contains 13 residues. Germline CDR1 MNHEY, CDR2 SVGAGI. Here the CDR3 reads CASSYSGSGGYTF. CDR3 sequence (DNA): TGTGCCAGCAGTTACTCGGGGAGTGGTGGCTACACCTTC.

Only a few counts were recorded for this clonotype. CDR3 sequence: CASSFGSGLPSSGELFF. The CDR3 DNA reads as TGTGCCAGCAGTTTCGGGTCCGGGCTCCCATCGTCCGGGGAGCTGTTTTTT. This rearrangement joins TRBV12-3 or TRBV12-4 to TRBJ2-2; no clear D. V shed 3 bases and J shed 6 bases, with 20 bases lying between them. The CDR3 covers 17 residues.

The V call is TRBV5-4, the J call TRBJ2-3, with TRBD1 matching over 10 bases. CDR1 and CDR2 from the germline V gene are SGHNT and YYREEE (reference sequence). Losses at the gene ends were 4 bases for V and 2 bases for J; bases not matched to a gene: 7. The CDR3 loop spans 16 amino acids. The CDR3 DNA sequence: TGTGCCAGCAGCCCTACCGGGACAGGGGTCACAGATACGCAGTATTTT. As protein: CASSPTGTGVTDTQYF.

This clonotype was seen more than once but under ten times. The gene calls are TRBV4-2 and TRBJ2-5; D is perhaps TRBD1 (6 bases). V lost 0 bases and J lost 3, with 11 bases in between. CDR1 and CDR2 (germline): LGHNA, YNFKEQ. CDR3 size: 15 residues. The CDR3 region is CASSQDLGTKETQYF. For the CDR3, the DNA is TGTGCCAGCAGCCAAGATCTGGGGACAAAAGAGACCCAGTACTTC.

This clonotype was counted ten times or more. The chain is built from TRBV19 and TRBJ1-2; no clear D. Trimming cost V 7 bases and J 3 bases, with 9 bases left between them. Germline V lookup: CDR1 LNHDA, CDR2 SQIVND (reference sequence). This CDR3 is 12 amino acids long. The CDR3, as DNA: TGTGCCAGTAAGGGTTTTGACTATGGCTACACCTTC. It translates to CASKGFDYGYTF.

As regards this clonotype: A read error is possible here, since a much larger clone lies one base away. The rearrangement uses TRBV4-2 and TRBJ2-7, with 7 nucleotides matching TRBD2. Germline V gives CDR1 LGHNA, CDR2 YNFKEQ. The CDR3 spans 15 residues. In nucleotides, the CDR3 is TGTGCCATCAGCCAAGAACTAGCGAGAGCTAACGAGCAGTACTTC. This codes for CAISQELARANEQYF.

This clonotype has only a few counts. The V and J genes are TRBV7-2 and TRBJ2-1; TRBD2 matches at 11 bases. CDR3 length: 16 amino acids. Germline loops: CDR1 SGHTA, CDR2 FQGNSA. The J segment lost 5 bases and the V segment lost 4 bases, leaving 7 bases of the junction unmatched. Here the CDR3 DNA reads TGTGCCAGCAGCTCAGGGACTAGCGGACCCAACAATGAGCAGTTCTTC. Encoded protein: CASSSGTSGPNNEQFF.

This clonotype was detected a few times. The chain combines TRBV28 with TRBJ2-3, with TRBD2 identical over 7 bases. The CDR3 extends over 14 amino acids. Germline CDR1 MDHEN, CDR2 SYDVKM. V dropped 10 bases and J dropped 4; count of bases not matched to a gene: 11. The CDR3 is CATETSASADTQYF. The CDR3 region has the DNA TGTGCCACCGAAACTAGCGCCTCCGCAGATACGCAGTATTTT.

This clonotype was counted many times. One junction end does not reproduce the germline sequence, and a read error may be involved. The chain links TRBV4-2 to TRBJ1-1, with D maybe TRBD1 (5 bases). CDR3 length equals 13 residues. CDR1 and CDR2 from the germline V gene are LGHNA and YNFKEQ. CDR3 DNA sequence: TGCGCCAGCAGTCAGGGTCCGAACACTGAAGCTTTCTTT. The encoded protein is CASSQGPNTEAFF.

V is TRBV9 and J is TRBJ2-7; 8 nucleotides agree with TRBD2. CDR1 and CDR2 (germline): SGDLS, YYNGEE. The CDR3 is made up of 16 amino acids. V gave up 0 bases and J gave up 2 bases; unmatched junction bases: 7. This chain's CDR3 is CASSVESSGGTYEQYF. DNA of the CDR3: TGTGCCAGCAGCGTAGAGTCCAGCGGGGGAACCTACGAGCAGTACTTC. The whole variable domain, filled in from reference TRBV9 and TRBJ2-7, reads DSGVTQTPKHLITATGQRVTLRCSPRSGDLSVYWYQQSLDQGLQFLIQYYNGEERAKGNILERFSAQQFPDLHSELNLSSLELGDSALYFCASSVESSGGTYEQYFGPGTRLTVT.

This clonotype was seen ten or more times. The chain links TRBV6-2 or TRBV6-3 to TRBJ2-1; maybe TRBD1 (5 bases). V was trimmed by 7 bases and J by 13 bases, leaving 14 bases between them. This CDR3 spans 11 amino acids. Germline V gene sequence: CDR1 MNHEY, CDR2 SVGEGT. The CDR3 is CASMVSGLQFF. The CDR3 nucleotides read TGTGCCAGCATGGTGTCAGGGCTCCAGTTCTTC.

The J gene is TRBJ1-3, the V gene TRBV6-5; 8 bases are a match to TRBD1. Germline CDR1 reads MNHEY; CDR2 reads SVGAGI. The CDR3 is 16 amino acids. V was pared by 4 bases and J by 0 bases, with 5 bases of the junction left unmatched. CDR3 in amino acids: CASSSPGQVSGNTIYF. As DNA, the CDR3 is TGTGCCAGCAGTTCACCGGGACAGGTCTCTGGAAACACCATATATTTT.

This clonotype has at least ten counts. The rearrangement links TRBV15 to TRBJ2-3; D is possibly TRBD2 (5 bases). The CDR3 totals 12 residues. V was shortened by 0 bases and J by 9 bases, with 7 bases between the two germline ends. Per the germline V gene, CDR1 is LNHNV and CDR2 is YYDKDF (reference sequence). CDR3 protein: CATSRERGTQYF. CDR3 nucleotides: TGTGCCACCAGCAGAGAGCGAGGGACGCAGTATTTT.

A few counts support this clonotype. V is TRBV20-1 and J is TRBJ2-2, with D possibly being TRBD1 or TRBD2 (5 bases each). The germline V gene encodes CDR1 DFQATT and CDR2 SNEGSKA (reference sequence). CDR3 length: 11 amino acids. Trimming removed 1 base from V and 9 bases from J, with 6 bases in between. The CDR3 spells CSARGGWELFF. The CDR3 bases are TGCAGTGCTAGAGGGGGGTGGGAGCTGTTTTTT.

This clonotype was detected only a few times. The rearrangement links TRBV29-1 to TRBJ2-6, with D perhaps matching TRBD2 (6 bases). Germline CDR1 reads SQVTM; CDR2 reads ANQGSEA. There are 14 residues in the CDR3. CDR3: CSAGGVSGANVLTF. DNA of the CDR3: TGCAGTGCTGGCGGGGTGTCAGGGGCCAACGTCCTGACTTTC.

DNA of the CDR3: TGTGCCAGCAGTGGGCGGTCTAGCACAGATACGCAGTATTTT. It yields the protein CASSGRSSTDTQYF. The chain couples TRBV2 to TRBJ2-3; D uncertain. The germline gives CDR1 SNHLY, CDR2 FYNNEI. CDR3 length equals 14 residues. V dropped 4 bases and J dropped 0 bases, with 8 bases sitting between them.

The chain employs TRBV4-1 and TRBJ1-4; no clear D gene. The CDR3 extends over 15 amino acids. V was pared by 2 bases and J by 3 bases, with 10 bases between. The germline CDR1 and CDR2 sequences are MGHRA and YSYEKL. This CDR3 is CASSQLHESNEKLFF. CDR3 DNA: TGCGCCAGCAGCCAACTACACGAATCTAATGAAAAACTGTTTTTT.

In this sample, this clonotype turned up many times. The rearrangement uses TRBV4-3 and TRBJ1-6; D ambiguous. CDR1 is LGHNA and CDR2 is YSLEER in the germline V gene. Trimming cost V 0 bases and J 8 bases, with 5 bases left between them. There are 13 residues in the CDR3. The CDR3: CASSQDTYSPLHF. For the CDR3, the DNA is TGCGCCAGCAGCCAAGACACCTATTCACCCCTCCACTTT.

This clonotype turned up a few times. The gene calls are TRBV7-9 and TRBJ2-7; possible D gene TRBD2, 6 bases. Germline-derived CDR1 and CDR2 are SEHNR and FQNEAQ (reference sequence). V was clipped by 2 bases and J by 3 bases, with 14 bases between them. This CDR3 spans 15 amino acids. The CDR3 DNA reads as TGTGCCAGCAGCTTATCGGCGGGGATGAGCTACGAGCAGTACTTC. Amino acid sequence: CASSLSAGMSYEQYF.

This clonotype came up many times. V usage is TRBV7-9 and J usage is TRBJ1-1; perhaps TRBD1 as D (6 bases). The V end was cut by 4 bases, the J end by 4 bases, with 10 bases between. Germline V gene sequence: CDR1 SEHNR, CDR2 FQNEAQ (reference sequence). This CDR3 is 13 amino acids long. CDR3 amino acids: CASSSGGRTEAFF. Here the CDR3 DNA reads TGTGCCAGCAGCTCCGGGGGGCGCACTGAAGCTTTCTTT.

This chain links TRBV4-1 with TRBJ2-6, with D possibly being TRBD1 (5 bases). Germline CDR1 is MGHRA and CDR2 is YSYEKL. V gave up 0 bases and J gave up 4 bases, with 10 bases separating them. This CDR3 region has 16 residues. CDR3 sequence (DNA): TGCGCCAGCAGCCAAGAGTGGCAGGGCGGGGCCAACGTCCTGACTTTC. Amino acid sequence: CASSQEWQGGANVLTF.